This T cell receptor (beta chain) originates from a study of shared clonotypes between healthy human individuals. Sequenced by immunoSEQ multiplex PCR; TCRdb stores in-frame clones only, minus some. The table records hundreds of thousands of clones, around four fifths of them present only once. The germline V gene has CDR1 LNHNV and CDR2 YYDKDF (reference sequence). V lost 0 bases to trimming and J lost 5 bases; unmatched junction nucleotides: 9. This CDR3 has 16 amino acids. This chain connects TRBV15 to TRBJ1-2; 7 bases align to TRBD1. Sequencing was performed on memory CD4+ T cells sorted from blood. This sample's subset: CD45RA-negative fraction. The TCR comes from a woman under 40 in good health. CDR3 DNA sequence: TGTGCCACCAGCAGAGATCTAGGCGGACAGGTGTATGGCTACACCTTC. Translated, it gives CATSRDLGGQVYGYTF.